This TCR beta chain comes out of a study of early T cells in non-severe SARS-CoV-2 infection. Individual cDNA molecules were tagged with unique molecular identifiers. TCRdb re-analysed the 5' RACE reads in MiXCR, keeping a single row per CDR3 protein. Of roughly 40,000 distinct CDR3 sequences in the sample, roughly 6% were seen once. This clonotype was seen a handful of times. Germline V gene data show CDR1 as SQVTM and CDR2 as ANQGSEA. Trimming left V 8 bases short and J 0 bases short, with 7 bases between. The length of the CDR3 is 11 residues. This sequence was found in an adult who was a healthcare worker with PCR-confirmed SARS-CoV-2 infection or an uninfected control (not recorded which). This sequence joins TRBV29-1 and TRBJ2-5; D unclear. Sequenced: whole blood. CDR3 DNA sequence: TGCAGCCCTACGTACCAAGAGACCCAGTACTTC. It is translated as CSPTYQETQYF.